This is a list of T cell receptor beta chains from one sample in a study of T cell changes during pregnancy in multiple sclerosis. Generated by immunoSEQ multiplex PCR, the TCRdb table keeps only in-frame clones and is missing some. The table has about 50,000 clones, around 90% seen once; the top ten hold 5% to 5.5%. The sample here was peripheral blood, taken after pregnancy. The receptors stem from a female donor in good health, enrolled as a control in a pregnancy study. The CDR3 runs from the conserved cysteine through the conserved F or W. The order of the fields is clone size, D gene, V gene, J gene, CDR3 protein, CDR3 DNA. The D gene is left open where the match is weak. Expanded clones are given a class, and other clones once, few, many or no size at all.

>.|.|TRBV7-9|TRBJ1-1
CASSLEREREAFF
TGTGCCAGCAGCTTAGAAAGGGAGCGGGAAGCTTTCTTT
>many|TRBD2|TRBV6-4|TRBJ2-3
CASSGTSGGTDTQYF
TGTGCCAGCAGTGGGACTAGCGGGGGCACAGATACGCAGTATTTT
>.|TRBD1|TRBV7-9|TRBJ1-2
CASSPGQTYGYTF
TGTGCCAGCAGCCCGGGACAGACATATGGCTACACCTTC
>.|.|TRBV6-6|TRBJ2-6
CASSYTGSGANVLTF
TGTGCCAGCAGTTACACAGGGTCTGGGGCCAACGTCCTGACTTTC
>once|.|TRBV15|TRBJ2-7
CATSRATGSSYEQYF
TGTGCCACCAGCAGAGCTACAGGGAGCTCCTACGAGCAGTACTTC
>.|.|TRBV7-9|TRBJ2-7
CASSLGQGLLYEQYF
TGTGCCAGCAGCTTAGGGCAGGGCCTCCTCTACGAGCAGTACTTC
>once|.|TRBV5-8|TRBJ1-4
CASSLGWGREGEKLFF
TGTGCCAGCAGCTTGGGATGGGGTAGGGAGGGAGAAAAACTGTTTTTT
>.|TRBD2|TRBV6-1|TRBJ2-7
CASSENLSGSSEQYF
TGTGCCAGCAGTGAAAACTTAAGCGGGAGCTCCGAGCAGTACTTC
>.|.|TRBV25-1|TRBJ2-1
CASSAGYGLLDEQFF
TGTGCCAGCAGTGCAGGGTACGGCCTTCTTGATGAGCAGTTCTTC
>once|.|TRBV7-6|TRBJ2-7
CASSLGGVYEQYF
TGTGCCAGCAGCTTAGGGGGGGTTTACGAGCAGTACTTC
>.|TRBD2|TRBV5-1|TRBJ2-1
CASSLEEREAYNEQFF
TGCGCCAGCAGCTTGGAAGAGCGGGAAGCCTACAATGAGCAGTTCTTC
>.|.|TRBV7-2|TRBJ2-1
CASSPDWSSYNEQFF
TGTGCCAGCAGCCCGGACTGGAGCTCCTACAATGAGCAGTTCTTC
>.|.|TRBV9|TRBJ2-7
CASSVGRGPYEQYF
TGTGCCAGCAGCGTCGGCAGGGGACCCTACGAGCAGTACTTC
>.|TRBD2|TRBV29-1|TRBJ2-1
CSVEDNSGNNEQFF
TGCAGCGTTGAAGACAATAGCGGGAACAATGAGCAGTTCTTC
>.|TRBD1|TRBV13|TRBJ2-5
CASSPGQGAQTQYF
TGTGCCAGCAGCCCCGGACAGGGGGCTCAGACCCAGTACTTC
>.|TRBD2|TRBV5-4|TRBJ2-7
CASRPGLVAGPSYEQYF
TGTGCCAGCAGGCCAGGACTAGTGGCGGGACCCTCCTACGAGCAGTACTTC
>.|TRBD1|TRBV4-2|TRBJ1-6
CASSQVPTGGNNSPLHF
TGTGCCAGCAGCCAAGTTCCGACAGGGGGCAATAATTCACCCCTCCACTTT
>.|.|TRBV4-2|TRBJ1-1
CASSQEGVITEAFF
TGTGCCAGCAGCCAAGAAGGAGTCATCACTGAAGCTTTCTTT
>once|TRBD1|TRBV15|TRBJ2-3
CATGQGDATQYF
TGTGCCACCGGCCAGGGGGATGCTACGCAGTATTTT
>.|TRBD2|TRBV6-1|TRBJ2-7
CASNGAGESYEQYF
TGTGCCAGCAACGGAGCGGGAGAGTCCTACGAGCAGTACTTC
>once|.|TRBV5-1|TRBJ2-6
CASSLAVRGPGANVLTF
TGCGCCAGCAGCTTGGCCGTTCGAGGGCCTGGGGCCAACGTCCTGACTTTC
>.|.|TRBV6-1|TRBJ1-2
CASSVGDNYGYTF
TGTGCCAGCAGTGTAGGGGATAACTATGGCTACACCTTC
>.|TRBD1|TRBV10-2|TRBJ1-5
CASSDEAGGKGQPQHF
TGCGCCAGCAGTGATGAGGCAGGGGGCAAGGGCCAGCCCCAGCATTTT
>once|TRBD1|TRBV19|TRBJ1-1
CASGRQGEGAEAFF
TGTGCCAGCGGACGACAGGGGGAAGGGGCTGAAGCTTTCTTT
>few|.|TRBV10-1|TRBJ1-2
CASSGTANYGYTF
TGCGCCAGCAGCGGCACAGCTAACTATGGCTACACCTTC
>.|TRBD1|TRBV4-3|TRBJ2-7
CASSHKGGQGEQYF
TGCGCCAGCAGCCATAAGGGGGGACAGGGCGAGCAGTACTTC
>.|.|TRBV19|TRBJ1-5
CASSIESGFNQPQHF
TGTGCCAGTAGTATAGAAAGCGGGTTCAATCAGCCCCAGCATTTT
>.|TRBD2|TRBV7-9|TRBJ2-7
CASSDQAGDSYEQYF
TGTGCCAGCAGCGATCAAGCGGGAGACTCCTACGAGCAGTACTTC
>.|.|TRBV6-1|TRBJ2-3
CASTAGGGAPDTQYF
TGTGCCAGCACCGCAGGAGGGGGGGCCCCAGATACGCAGTATTTT
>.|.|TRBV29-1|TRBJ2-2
CSALPNTGELFF
TGCAGCGCCCTCCCGAACACCGGGGAGCTGTTTTTT
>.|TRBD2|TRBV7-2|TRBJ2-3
CASSTMSAGEADTQYF
TGTGCCAGCAGCACGATGTCGGCGGGGGAGGCAGATACGCAGTATTTT
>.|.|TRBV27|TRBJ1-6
CASSHGLSPLHF
TGTGCCAGCAGTCACGGACTCTCACCCCTCCACTTT
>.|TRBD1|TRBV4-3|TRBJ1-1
CASSQAEQGTGTEAFF
TGCGCCAGCAGCCAAGCAGAACAGGGGACGGGCACTGAAGCTTTCTTT
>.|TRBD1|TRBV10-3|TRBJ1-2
CAITRDREGYGYTF
TGTGCCATCACTCGGGACAGGGAAGGCTATGGCTACACCTTC
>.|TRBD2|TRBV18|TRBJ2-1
CASSSASGGSSYNEQFF
TGTGCCAGCTCATCGGCCAGCGGGGGTAGCTCCTACAATGAGCAGTTCTTC
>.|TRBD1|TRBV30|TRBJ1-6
CAWSTGTGVSPLHF
TGTGCCTGGTCCACCGGGACAGGGGTTTCACCCCTCCACTTT
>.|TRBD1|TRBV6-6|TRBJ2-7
CASRLPQDRVYEQYF
TGTGCCAGCAGACTCCCGCAGGACAGGGTCTACGAGCAGTACTTC
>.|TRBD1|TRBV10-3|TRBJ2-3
CAISESDRERDTQYF
TGTGCCATCAGTGAGTCGGACAGGGAAAGAGATACGCAGTATTTT
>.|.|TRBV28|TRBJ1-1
CASSLQGPTEAFF
TGTGCCAGCAGTCTCCAGGGGCCCACTGAAGCTTTCTTT
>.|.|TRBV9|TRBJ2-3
CASSVQGEVTDTQYF
TGTGCCAGCAGCGTACAGGGGGAGGTCACAGATACGCAGTATTTT
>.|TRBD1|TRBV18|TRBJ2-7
CASPLGEGQGAFYEQYF
TGTGCCAGCCCCCTAGGTGAGGGACAGGGAGCCTTTTACGAGCAGTACTTC
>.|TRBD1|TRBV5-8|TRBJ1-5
CASSSGQPNQPQHF
TGTGCCAGCAGCTCGGGACAGCCAAATCAGCCCCAGCATTTT
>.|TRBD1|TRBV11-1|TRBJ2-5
CASVDRGRETQYF
TGTGCCAGCGTGGACAGGGGGCGGGAGACCCAGTACTTC